The 18 T cell receptor beta chains below were found in one sample sequenced in a study of control samples from healthy donors and cancer patients. TCRdb's table, derived via immunoSEQ multiplex PCR, lists solely in-frame clones and lacks some. Of 150,000 or so clones in the sample, approximately 93% are singletons; the top ten hold more than 5%. The sample consisted of blood. These TCRs come from a man aged 18 to 29 in good health.

The rearrangement uses TRBV25-1 and TRBJ1-3, with D possibly being TRBD1 (6 bases). Per germline, CDR1 MGHDK and CDR2 SYGVNS. Trimming left V 6 bases short and J 0 bases short, with 12 bases between. CDR3 length: 15 residues. The CDR3 nucleotides read TGTGCCAGCAGAGGAGGGGGGGACTCTGGAAACACCATATATTTT. It is translated as CASRGGGDSGNTIYF.

This clone has only one observation. The chain is built from TRBV5-8 and TRBJ1-6, with D hard to call. Between the trimmed V and J ends, which lost 1 base and 8 bases, there was a span of 7 bases. This CDR3 has 13 residues. Germline V gene data show CDR1 as SGHTS and CDR2 as YDEGEE. For the CDR3, the DNA is TGTGCCAGCAGCTTGCGTGCGGATTCACCCCTCCACTTT. Translating gives CASSLRADSPLHF.

This clone was seen once. This chain links TRBV7-9 with TRBJ1-2; the D is unclear. V lost 5 bases to trimming and J lost 8 bases, with 15 bases between them. There are 13 residues in the CDR3. The germline CDR1 and CDR2 sequences are SEHNR and FQNEAQ (reference sequence). This chain's CDR3 is CASSTLRETGYTF. DNA for the CDR3: TGTGCCAGCAGCACCCTCCGGGAGACCGGCTACACCTTC.

V gene TRBV7-2 combines with J gene TRBJ1-4, with 9 positions matching TRBD1. The CDR3 is made up of 16 amino acids. CDR1 SGHTA and CDR2 FQGNSA come from the germline V gene. V lost 1 base and J lost 10; bases outside the gene matches: 10. The CDR3 here is CASSLGAGTGYGKLFF. The CDR3, as DNA: TGTGCCAGCAGCTTAGGGGCCGGGACAGGGTACGGAAAACTGTTTTTT.

This chain connects TRBV28 to TRBJ2-7, with TRBD1 matching 7 bases. The germline V gene encodes CDR1 MDHEN and CDR2 SYDVKM. Trimming took 7 bases from V and 3 from J; bases not matched to a gene: 9. The CDR3 is 14 amino acids. Here the CDR3 reads CASTIGQALYEQYF. The CDR3 DNA sequence: TGTGCCAGCACTATTGGACAGGCGCTCTACGAGCAGTACTTC.

The rearrangement uses TRBV6-5 and TRBJ2-7; D is possibly TRBD1 (7 bases). V was cut by 6 bases and J by 5 bases, with 17 bases left in between. The CDR3 is 14 amino acids. CDR1 MNHEY and CDR2 SVGAGI come from the germline V gene. CDR3 region: CASRDQGGFDEQYF. The CDR3 DNA reads TGTGCCAGCAGAGATCAGGGGGGTTTCGACGAGCAGTACTTC.

The chain recombines TRBV4-1 with TRBJ2-2; TRBD2 aligns across 9 bases. Germline CDR1 and CDR2: MGHRA and YSYEKL. This CDR3 contains 16 residues. Trimming at V came to 2 bases and at J to 5 bases, leaving 6 bases not matched to a gene. The CDR3: CASSQSPRGGTGELFF. CDR3 DNA sequence: TGCGCCAGCAGCCAAAGTCCGCGGGGGGGAACCGGGGAGCTGTTTTTT.

The chain recombines TRBV25-1 with TRBJ2-2, with 10 bases matching TRBD1. The CDR3 length is 13 residues. Unmatched junction bases numbered 3, after V lost 6 bases and J lost 8 bases. The germline V gene encodes CDR1 MGHDK and CDR2 SYGVNS. DNA for the CDR3: TGTGCCAGCAGAGGGACAGGGGCTGGGGAGCTGTTTTTT. Its protein is CASRGTGAGELFF. The full variable domain, rest sourced from reference TRBV25-1 and TRBJ2-2, is EADIYQTPRYLVIGTGKKITLECSQTMGHDKMYWYQQDPGMELHLIHYSYGVNSTEKGDLSSESTVSRIRTEHFPLTLESARPSHTSQYLCASRGTGAGELFFGEGSRLTVL.

The chain has TRBV6-5 and TRBJ1-2; no clear D gene. The CDR3 is 15 amino acids. The germline CDR1 and CDR2 sequences are MNHEY and SVGAGI. V gave up 6 bases and J gave up 8 bases, with 22 bases separating them. This CDR3 reads CASSNDWTTRGGYTF. The CDR3 DNA reads TGTGCCAGCAGCAACGACTGGACGACCAGAGGCGGCTACACCTTC.

The sample holds a few counts of this clone. J is TRBJ2-2 and V is TRBV3-1 (or the pseudogene TRBV3-2); no reliable D call. The CDR3 sequence is 16 residues long. CDR1 and CDR2 from the germline V gene are LGHDT and YNNKEL (reference sequence). Trimming took 1 base from V and 6 from J, leaving 15 bases between them. The CDR3 sequence is CASSQGSTTRAGELFF. The CDR3 nucleotides are TGTGCCAGCAGCCAAGGATCAACCACACGGGCCGGGGAGCTGTTTTTT.

The chain combines TRBV7-9 with TRBJ2-5; the match to TRBD2 covers 8 bases. In germline, CDR1 is SEHNR, CDR2 FQNEAQ (reference sequence). V lost 2 bases to trimming and J lost 5 bases; unmatched junction nucleotides: 10. This CDR3 has 16 residues. CDR3 bases: TGTGCCAGCAGCTTATCCGCGGGAGGAAAGGCTGAGACCCAGTACTTC. It codes for CASSLSAGGKAETQYF.

The chain is built from TRBV9 and TRBJ2-5, with D possibly being TRBD1 or TRBD2 (5 bases each). V was shortened by 0 bases and J by 3 bases, with 9 bases between the two germline ends. Per the germline V gene, CDR1 is SGDLS and CDR2 is YYNGEE. This CDR3 has 14 residues. CDR3: CASSVAMGEETQYF. The CDR3 DNA sequence: TGTGCCAGCAGCGTAGCAATGGGGGAAGAGACCCAGTACTTC.

This clone was observed a single time. The chain employs TRBV5-8 and TRBJ2-7, with D perhaps matching TRBD1 or TRBD2 (5 bases each). Germline CDR1 SGHTS, CDR2 YDEGEE. The CDR3 loop spans 12 amino acids. V was shortened by 0 bases and J by 4 bases, with 5 bases between the two germline ends. CDR3 protein: CASSLGGYEQYF. The CDR3 nucleotides read TGTGCCAGCAGCTTGGGGGGGTACGAGCAGTACTTC. The whole variable domain, filled in from reference TRBV5-8 and TRBJ2-7, reads EAGVTQSPTHLIKTRGQQATLRCSPISGHTSVYWYQQALGLGLQFLLWYDEGEERNRGNFPPRFSGRQFPNYSSELNVNALELEDSALYLCASSLGGYEQYFGPGTRLTVT.

The rearrangement uses TRBV11-2 and TRBJ1-5; possible D gene TRBD1, 5 bases. Germline-derived CDR1 and CDR2 are SGHAT and FQNNGV. Trimming took 1 base from V and 4 from J, leaving 8 bases between them. This CDR3 is built from 14 residues. The chain's CDR3 is CASSLGRANQPQHF. CDR3 DNA: TGTGCCAGCAGCTTAGGCAGGGCGAATCAGCCCCAGCATTTT.

The rearrangement uses TRBV9 and TRBJ2-2; TRBD1 might be the D (7 bases). The V end lost 2 bases, the J end lost 0 bases, and 11 bases lay between the germline ends. Germline CDR1 reads SGDLS; CDR2 reads YYNGEE. The CDR3 has 16 amino acids. CDR3 sequence reads: CASSVSGGTNTGELFF. The CDR3 nucleotides are TGTGCCAGCAGCGTCTCAGGGGGGACGAACACCGGGGAGCTGTTTTTT. Supplemented by reference TRBV9 and TRBJ2-2, the full variable domain reads DSGVTQTPKHLITATGQRVTLRCSPRSGDLSVYWYQQSLDQGLQFLIQYYNGEERAKGNILERFSAQQFPDLHSELNLSSLELGDSALYFCASSVSGGTNTGELFFGEGSRLTVL.

The chain links TRBV9 to TRBJ2-4; D gene unclear. Trimming removed 0 bases from V and 9 bases from J, with 13 bases in between. The length of the CDR3 is 14 residues. Looked up from germline, CDR1 is SGDLS and CDR2 is YYNGEE. In nucleotides, the CDR3 is TGTGCCAGCAGCGTAGGTCGCAGCGACGGCATTCAGTACTTC. Translating gives CASSVGRSDGIQYF.

This clone was recorded only once. The V call is TRBV11-2, the J call TRBJ1-1; D not certain. The CDR3 runs to 14 residues. The V and J ends lost 5 bases and 4 bases respectively, with 14 bases between them. Germline assignment: CDR1 SGHAT and CDR2 FQNNGV. The CDR3 DNA reads as TGTGCCAGCAGCCCCCTGGGTCTGGCCACTGAAGCTTTCTTT. Protein product: CASSPLGLATEAFF.

The genes are TRBV4-1 and TRBJ2-7; 9 bases map to TRBD2. This CDR3 has 15 amino acids. Per the germline V gene, CDR1 is MGHRA and CDR2 is YSYEKL. With V trimmed by 1 base and J by 4 bases, 5 bases remained unmatched. The CDR3 region is CASSQVDLAGYEQYF. CDR3 sequence (DNA): TGCGCCAGCAGCCAAGTAGATCTAGCGGGGTACGAGCAGTACTTC.